What follows are 18 T cell receptor beta chains derived from one specimen sequenced in a study of T-cell reconstitution after alpha-beta-depleted transplantation in children. Unique molecular identifiers were incorporated when the TCRbeta library was constructed. From the PCR reads, TCRdb called clonotypes with MiXCR, one entry per CDR3 protein. The sample carries hundreds of thousands of distinct CDR3 sequences, approximately 16% recorded once. The sample here was PBMCs from the stem cell graft donor, taken from the stem cell graft. These receptors all stem from a human donor who donated a stem cell graft to a child with acute lymphoblastic leukemia.

This chain links TRBV20-1 with TRBJ1-5, with TRBD1 matching 8 bases. Germline assignment: CDR1 DFQATT and CDR2 SNEGSKA (reference sequence). V was pared by 3 bases and J by 0 bases, with 7 bases of the junction left unmatched. This CDR3 spans 16 amino acids. The CDR3 sequence: CSASVGTGYSNQPQHF. The DNA of the CDR3 is TGCAGTGCTAGTGTCGGGACAGGCTATAGCAATCAGCCCCAGCATTTT.

The CDR3 DNA reads TGCGCCAGCAGCTTCCCGGGACAGGCGACGTACCAAGAGACCCAGTACTTC. Its protein product is CASSFPGQATYQETQYF. This chain connects TRBV5-1 to TRBJ2-5; TRBD1 matches 8 bases. The ends lost 2 bases at V and 0 bases at J; junction bases unmatched: 9. This CDR3 comprises 17 residues. The V gene's germline CDR1 is SGHRS and CDR2 YFSETQ.

The chain combines TRBV12-3 or TRBV12-4 with TRBJ2-7; 7 positions agree with TRBD1. V shed 6 bases and J 3 bases; nucleotides not matched to a gene: 5. CDR3 size: 13 residues. The CDR3: CASSHDRVYEQYF. DNA of the CDR3: TGTGCCAGCAGCCACGACAGGGTCTACGAGCAGTACTTC.

This clonotype came up many times. At one boundary the junction diverges from the germline segment, which might be a read error. As DNA, the CDR3 is TGCGCCAGCAGCTTCTCCGGGGAGCTGTTTTTT. Translated, it gives CASSFSGELFF. The V and J genes are TRBV12-3 or TRBV12-4 and TRBJ2-2, with no clear D. The CDR3 has 11 amino acids.

This clonotype appeared many times. The J gene is TRBJ2-7, the V gene TRBV7-9, with D uncertain. With 4 bases removed from V and 2 bases from J, the gap between germline ends came to 6 bases. Per the germline V gene, CDR1 is SEHNR and CDR2 is FQNEAQ (reference sequence). This CDR3 has 12 amino acids. Here the CDR3 DNA reads TGTGCCAGCAGCTCTGGGGCCTACGAGCAGTACTTC. This translates into CASSSGAYEQYF.

This clonotype was picked up a small number of times. This rearrangement joins TRBV4-1 to TRBJ2-1, with D perhaps matching TRBD1 (5 bases). The CDR3 has 14 residues. V was trimmed by 0 bases and J by 16 bases, leaving 19 bases between them. Germline assignment: CDR1 MGHRA and CDR2 YSYEKL. The CDR3 spells CASSQENGPTVGFF. The DNA of the CDR3 is TGCGCCAGCAGCCAAGAGAATGGTCCGACAGTTGGTTTCTTC.

The rearrangement joins TRBV12-3 or TRBV12-4 to TRBJ1-6, with 9 bases lining up with TRBD1. V was clipped by 8 bases and J by 10 bases; unmatched bases: 9. This CDR3 is 14 amino acids long. The CDR3 DNA reads as TGTGCCAGCGCCTGGACAGGGGAAGGATCACCCCTCCACTTT. It codes for CASAWTGEGSPLHF.

This rearrangement joins TRBV2 to TRBJ2-1; D not certain. Trimming shortened V by 9 bases and J by 0 bases, and 9 bases separated the two germline ends. Looked up from germline, CDR1 is SNHLY and CDR2 is FYNNEI. This CDR3 is built from 13 residues. The CDR3 nucleotides read TGTGCCAGTTGCCCGAGCTCCTACAATGAGCAGTTCTTC. This sequence encodes CASCPSSYNEQFF.

This chain connects TRBV18 to TRBJ1-4, with unresolved D. CDR1 is KGHSH, CDR2 LQKENI, per germline. Trimming cost V 1 base and J 8 bases, with 11 bases left between them. The CDR3 extends over 14 amino acids. For the CDR3, the DNA is TGTGCCAGCTCACCACGGGCGCGGGAGGAAAAACTGTTTTTT. It specifies CASSPRAREEKLFF.

This clonotype has just a few counts. The chain uses TRBV7-9 and TRBJ2-5, with D maybe TRBD1 (6 bases). The CDR3 contains 14 residues. The germline V gene has CDR1 SEHNR and CDR2 FQNEAQ (reference sequence). V shed 0 bases and J shed 5 bases, with 10 bases lying between them. CDR3 DNA: TGTGCCAGCAGCTTAGCGACAGGTACGGAGACCCAGTACTTC. It is translated as CASSLATGTETQYF.

This clonotype turned up a few times. V and J are TRBV5-5 and TRBJ1-2; D gene ambiguous. The CDR3 is 15 residues long. Deletions cut 2 bases from V and 8 bases from J, with 19 bases between. CDR1 and CDR2 from the germline V gene are SGHKS and YYEKEE (reference sequence). This chain's CDR3 is CASSFRRDGPIGYTF. Written as DNA, the CDR3 is TGTGCCAGCAGCTTTCGTAGAGACGGCCCTATCGGCTACACCTTC.

This clonotype was found a few times. The rearrangement uses TRBV20-1 and TRBJ2-2, with D perhaps matching TRBD2 (5 bases). This CDR3 contains 16 residues. V lost 0 bases to trimming and J lost 0 bases, with 11 bases between them. Germline V CDR1 and CDR2: DFQATT, SNEGSKA (reference sequence). CDR3: CSARDSERTNTGELFF. The CDR3 bases are TGCAGTGCTAGAGATAGCGAGAGGACGAACACCGGGGAGCTGTTTTTT.

This clonotype turned up a few times. This chain joins TRBV5-1 and TRBJ2-1, with D maybe TRBD2 (5 bases). Germline CDR1 SGHRS, CDR2 YFSETQ. The CDR3 totals 17 residues. Trimming pared 3 bases from V and 9 bases from J, leaving 25 bases between. The CDR3, as DNA: TGCGCCAGCAGCTCCAGGATCAGCGCCGGAGGTAGGAGTGAGCAGTTCTTC. Protein sequence: CASSSRISAGGRSEQFF.

This clonotype was detected only a few times. J is TRBJ1-5 and V is TRBV24-1; D is undetermined. The germline V and J ends were trimmed by 3 bases and 5 bases, with 10 bases remaining between them. The CDR3 is 14 amino acids. CDR1 and CDR2 from the germline V gene are KGHDR and SFDVKD. The CDR3 protein is CATSDAGVYQPQHF. The DNA for the CDR3 is TGTGCCACCAGTGATGCCGGGGTATATCAGCCCCAGCATTTT.

The chain combines TRBV19 with TRBJ2-2, with 7 bases lining up with TRBD2. This CDR3 contains 15 residues. Germline V lookup: CDR1 LNHDA, CDR2 SQIVND (reference sequence). Losses at the gene ends were 4 bases for V and 6 bases for J; bases not matched to a gene: 8. DNA of the CDR3: TGTGCCAGTAGTAACGCCGGGGGGTATCCCGGGGAGCTGTTTTTT. Translation: CASSNAGGYPGELFF.

The chain employs TRBV7-9 and TRBJ2-2; unclear D gene. The CDR3 covers 14 residues. V dropped 4 bases and J dropped 6 bases, with 12 bases sitting between them. Germline-derived CDR1 and CDR2 are SEHNR and FQNEAQ (reference sequence). The CDR3 sequence: CASSSYPEAGELFF. Written as DNA, the CDR3 is TGTGCCAGCAGCTCCTACCCCGAGGCCGGGGAGCTGTTTTTT.

The V and J genes are TRBV7-2 and TRBJ2-5; D gene ambiguous. V was shortened by 2 bases and J by 1 base, with 5 bases between the two germline ends. CDR1 and CDR2 from the germline V gene are SGHTA and FQGNSA. The CDR3 is 13 amino acids. CDR3 protein: CASSLLPQETQYF. In DNA form, the CDR3 reads TGTGCCAGCAGCTTACTCCCCCAAGAGACCCAGTACTTC.

This sequence joins TRBV18 and TRBJ2-3; no clear D gene. Trimming removed 3 bases at V and 5 bases at J, with 9 bases between. The CDR3 runs to 13 residues. From germline, CDR1 is KGHSH and CDR2 LQKENI. The CDR3 loop is CASSPPVRDTQYF. The CDR3 DNA is TGTGCCAGCTCACCTCCCGTCCGAGATACGCAGTATTTT.